Given below is one T cell receptor (beta chain) in context. Germline CDR1 GTSNPN, CDR2 SVGIG (reference sequence). The CDR3 is 12 amino acids. Trimming left V 2 bases short and J 6 bases short, with 7 bases between. How the authors handled the data: Cell counts per sample came from amplifying reference gene primers. Using immunoSEQ multiplex PCR, the repertoire was profiled, and TCRdb retains in-frame clones only, with some absent. The DNA was the basis for D and trimming; V, J and clone size are from that table. The repertoire holds fewer than 90,000 clones, more than 70% seen once, with 0.35% to 0.5% in the top ten. These data are taken from a study of blood T cell repertoires in COVID-19. Study-level background: The United States, Italy and Spain provided the acute and convalescent COVID-19 samples. T cells, B-cell-depleted T cells, or PBMCs provided the cDNA or gDNA that served as material.

Sequenced material: peripheral blood. This clonotype was sampled from a man in his sixties with acute or convalescent COVID-19. J is TRBJ2-2 and V is TRBV30; no firm D call. The CDR3 sequence is CAWSQSAGELFF. As DNA, the CDR3 is TGTGCCTGGAGTCAGTCAGCCGGGGAGCTGTTTTTT.